This T cell receptor beta chain was profiled in a study of blood T cell repertoires in COVID-19. Whole-study context: Samples came from the United States, Italy and Spain, spanning acute and convalescent COVID-19. PBMCs, B-cell-depleted T cells, or T cells provided the cDNA or gDNA that made up the material.

Germline V gene lookup returns CDR1 MDHEN and CDR2 SYDVKM. After removal of 5 bases from V and 5 bases from J, the junction contained 12 bases not matched to a gene. The CDR3 length is 16 residues. The authors' processing: Reference gene primers were amplified, and this amplification served to estimate nucleated cell counts. Clones were read by immunoSEQ multiplex PCR, and TCRdb kept only the in-frame ones, dropping some. That table is the source of V, J and clone size, and D and trimming were worked out from the DNA. The table includes a few hundred thousand clones, roughly 90% detected once. Seattle researchers signed up patients amid active infection and tracked them longitudinally.

Sequences were obtained from peripheral blood. The chain links TRBV28 to TRBJ2-3, with 8 bases aligning to TRBD2. The TCR sequence derives from a woman under 40 with COVID-19, enrolled during active disease. The CDR3 bases are TGTGCCAGCAGTAACAGTGGCGGGGGGACTATAGATACGCAGTATTTT. Its translation is CASSNSGGGTIDTQYF.